The sequence of this TCR beta chain was determined in a study of regulatory T cells in long-lasting Graves disease. Study-level results: Having only a small sample size may have limited accuracy. TCR diversity was lower in persistent Graves' patients than in newly diagnosed ones.

This clonotype has at least ten counts. Antigen: not known. Combining iRepertoire HTBI primers with Arm-PCR of CDR3 regions, the authors built TCR beta libraries. TCRdb called the multiplex PCR reads again in MiXCR, with one record for every CDR3 protein. The profile covers 200,000 to 250,000 distinct CDR3 sequences, with approximately 18% appearing a single time and about an eighth taken by the ten largest. Time point described: newly diagnosed GD, antithyroid drugs for less than 3 months. PBMCs were the source of the RNA used for TCR sequencing. Criteria from the American Thyroid Association guidelines were applied to diagnose Graves' disease. Separately, the same data were catalogued under a study of T cells in Graves' hyperthyroidism and ophthalmopathy. That publication notes: RT-PCR in the first round (using the HTBI primer set) targeted the TCR CDR3.

This receptor was taken from a woman in her 30s with Graves disease. The material sequenced was peripheral blood mononuclear cells (PBMCs), taken at new diagnosis, from a patient treated with antithyroid drugs.

The CDR3 reads CASSLEGTDYEQYF. In nucleotides, the CDR3 is TGTGCCAGCAGCTTAGAGGGGACAGACTACGAGCAGTACTTC. This sequence joins TRBV7-2 and TRBJ2-7, with 7 bases lining up with TRBD1. V trimming: 1 base; J trimming: 3 bases; junction bases outside the gene matches: 3. The CDR3 covers 14 residues. Germline CDR1 reads SGHTA; CDR2 reads FQGNSA.